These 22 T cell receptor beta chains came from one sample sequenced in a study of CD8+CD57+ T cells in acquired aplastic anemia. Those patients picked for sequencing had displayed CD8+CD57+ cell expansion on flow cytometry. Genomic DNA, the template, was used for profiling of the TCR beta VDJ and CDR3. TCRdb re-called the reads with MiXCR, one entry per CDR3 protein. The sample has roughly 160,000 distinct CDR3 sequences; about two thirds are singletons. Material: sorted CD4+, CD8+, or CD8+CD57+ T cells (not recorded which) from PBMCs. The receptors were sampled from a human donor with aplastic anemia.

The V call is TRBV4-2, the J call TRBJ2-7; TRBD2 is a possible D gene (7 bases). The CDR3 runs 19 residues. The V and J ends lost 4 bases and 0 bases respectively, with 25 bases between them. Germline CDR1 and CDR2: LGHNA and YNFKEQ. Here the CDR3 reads CASSLPKGRGRVSSYEQYF. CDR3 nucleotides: TGTGCCAGCAGCCTCCCAAAAGGGCGGGGGCGGGTCAGCTCCTACGAGCAGTACTTC.

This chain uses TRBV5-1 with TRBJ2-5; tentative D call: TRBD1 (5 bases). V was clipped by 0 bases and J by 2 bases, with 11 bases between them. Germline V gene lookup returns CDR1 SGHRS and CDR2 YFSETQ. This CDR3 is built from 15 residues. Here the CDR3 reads CASSLGQLPQETQYF. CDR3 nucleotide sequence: TGCGCCAGCAGCTTGGGACAGCTGCCGCAAGAGACCCAGTACTTC.

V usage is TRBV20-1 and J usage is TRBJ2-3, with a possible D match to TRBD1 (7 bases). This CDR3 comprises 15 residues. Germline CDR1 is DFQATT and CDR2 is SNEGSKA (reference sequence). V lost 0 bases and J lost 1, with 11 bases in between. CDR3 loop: CSARDQGGRTDTQYF. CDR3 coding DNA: TGCAGTGCTAGAGATCAGGGGGGACGCACAGATACGCAGTATTTT.

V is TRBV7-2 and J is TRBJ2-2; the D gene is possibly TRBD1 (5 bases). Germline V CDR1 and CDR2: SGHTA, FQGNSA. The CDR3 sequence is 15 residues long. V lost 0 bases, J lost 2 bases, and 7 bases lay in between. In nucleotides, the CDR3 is TGTGCCAGCAGCTTAGCGGACACAAACACCGGGGAGCTGTTTTTT. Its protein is CASSLADTNTGELFF.

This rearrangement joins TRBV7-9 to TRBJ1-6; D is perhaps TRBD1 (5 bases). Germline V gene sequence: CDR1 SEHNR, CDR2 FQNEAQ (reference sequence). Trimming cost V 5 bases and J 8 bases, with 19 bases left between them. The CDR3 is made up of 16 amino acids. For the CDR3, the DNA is TGTGCCAGCAGCGCCTCCTCAGGCAGGGTGGATTCACCCCTCCACTTT. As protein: CASSASSGRVDSPLHF.

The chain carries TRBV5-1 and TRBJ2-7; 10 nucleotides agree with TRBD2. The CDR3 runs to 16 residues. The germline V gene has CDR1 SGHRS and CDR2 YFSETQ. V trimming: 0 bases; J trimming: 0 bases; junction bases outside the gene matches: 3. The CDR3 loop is CASSLGSGGPSYEQYF. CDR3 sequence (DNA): TGCGCCAGCAGCTTGGGTAGCGGGGGGCCCTCCTACGAGCAGTACTTC.

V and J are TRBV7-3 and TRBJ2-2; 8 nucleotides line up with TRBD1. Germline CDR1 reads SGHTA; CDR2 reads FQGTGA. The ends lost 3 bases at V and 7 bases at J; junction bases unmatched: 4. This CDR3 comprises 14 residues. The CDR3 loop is CASSLDRAVGELFF. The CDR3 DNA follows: TGTGCCAGCAGCTTGGACAGGGCGGTCGGGGAGCTGTTTTTT.

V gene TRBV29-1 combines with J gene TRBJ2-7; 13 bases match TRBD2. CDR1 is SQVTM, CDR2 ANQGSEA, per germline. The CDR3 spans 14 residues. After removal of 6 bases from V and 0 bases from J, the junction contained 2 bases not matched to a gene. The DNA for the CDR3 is TGCAGCGTCGGGACTAGCGGGGTCTCCTACGAGCAGTACTTC. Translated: CSVGTSGVSYEQYF.

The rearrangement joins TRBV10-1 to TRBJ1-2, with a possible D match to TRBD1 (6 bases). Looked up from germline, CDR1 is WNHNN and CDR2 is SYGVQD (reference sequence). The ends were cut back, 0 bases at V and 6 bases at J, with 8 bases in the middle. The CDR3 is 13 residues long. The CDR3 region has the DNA TGCGCCAGCAGTGAGTCGCAGGGGCATGGCTACACCTTC. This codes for CASSESQGHGYTF.

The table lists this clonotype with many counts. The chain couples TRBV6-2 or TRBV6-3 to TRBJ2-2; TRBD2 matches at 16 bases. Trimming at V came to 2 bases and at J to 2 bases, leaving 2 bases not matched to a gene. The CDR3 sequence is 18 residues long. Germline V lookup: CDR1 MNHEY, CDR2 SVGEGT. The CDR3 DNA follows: TGTGCCAGCAGTTACGGGACTAGCGGGGGGGCAAACACCGGGGAGCTGTTTTTT. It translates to CASSYGTSGGANTGELFF.

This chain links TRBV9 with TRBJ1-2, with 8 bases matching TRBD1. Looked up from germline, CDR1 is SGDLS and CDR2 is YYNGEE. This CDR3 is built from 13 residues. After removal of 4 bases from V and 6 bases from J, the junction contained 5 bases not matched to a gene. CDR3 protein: CASSWGQADGYTF. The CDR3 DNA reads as TGTGCCAGCAGCTGGGGACAGGCGGATGGCTACACCTTC.

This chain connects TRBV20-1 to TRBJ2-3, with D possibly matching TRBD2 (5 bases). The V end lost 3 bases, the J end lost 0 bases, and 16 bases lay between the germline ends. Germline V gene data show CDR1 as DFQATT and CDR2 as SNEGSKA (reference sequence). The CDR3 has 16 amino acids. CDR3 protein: CSASPLSVRSTDTQYF. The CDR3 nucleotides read TGCAGTGCTAGTCCCCTTAGCGTTAGAAGCACAGATACGCAGTATTTT.

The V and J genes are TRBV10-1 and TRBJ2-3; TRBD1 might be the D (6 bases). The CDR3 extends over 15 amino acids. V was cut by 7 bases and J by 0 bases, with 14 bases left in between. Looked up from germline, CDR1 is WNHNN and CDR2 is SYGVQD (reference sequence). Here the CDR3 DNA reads TGCGCCAGCAATAAAAGGCAGGGGAGCACAGATACGCAGTATTTT. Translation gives CASNKRQGSTDTQYF.

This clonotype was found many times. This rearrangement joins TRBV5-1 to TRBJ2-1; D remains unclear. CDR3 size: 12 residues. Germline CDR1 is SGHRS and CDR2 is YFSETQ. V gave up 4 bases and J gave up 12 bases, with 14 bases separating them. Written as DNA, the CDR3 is TGCGCCAGCAGCCCTTTTCGGGTTGGGCAGTTCTTC. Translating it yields CASSPFRVGQFF.

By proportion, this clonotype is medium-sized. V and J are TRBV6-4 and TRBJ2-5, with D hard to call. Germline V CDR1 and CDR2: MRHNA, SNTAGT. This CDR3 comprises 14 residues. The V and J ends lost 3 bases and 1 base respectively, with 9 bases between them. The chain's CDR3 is CASSETGVQETQYF. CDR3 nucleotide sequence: TGTGCCAGCAGTGAAACGGGCGTCCAAGAGACCCAGTACTTC.

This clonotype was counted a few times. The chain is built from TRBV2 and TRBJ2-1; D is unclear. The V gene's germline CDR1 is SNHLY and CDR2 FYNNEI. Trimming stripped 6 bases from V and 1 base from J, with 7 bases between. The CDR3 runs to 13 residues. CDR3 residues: CASRTMSYNEQFF. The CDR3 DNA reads TGTGCCAGCAGAACAATGTCCTACAATGAGCAGTTCTTC.

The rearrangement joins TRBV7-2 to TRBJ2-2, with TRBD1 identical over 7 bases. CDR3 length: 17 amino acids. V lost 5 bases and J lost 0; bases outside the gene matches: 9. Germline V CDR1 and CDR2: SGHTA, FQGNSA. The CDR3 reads CASSLPRTGANTGELFF. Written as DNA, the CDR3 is TGTGCCAGCAGCCTCCCTAGGACAGGAGCGAACACCGGGGAGCTGTTTTTT.

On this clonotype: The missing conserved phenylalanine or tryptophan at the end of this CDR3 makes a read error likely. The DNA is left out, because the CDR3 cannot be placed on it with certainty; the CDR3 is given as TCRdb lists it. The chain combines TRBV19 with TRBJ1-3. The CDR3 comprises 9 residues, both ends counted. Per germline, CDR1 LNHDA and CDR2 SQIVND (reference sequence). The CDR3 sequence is CASPQGLPR.

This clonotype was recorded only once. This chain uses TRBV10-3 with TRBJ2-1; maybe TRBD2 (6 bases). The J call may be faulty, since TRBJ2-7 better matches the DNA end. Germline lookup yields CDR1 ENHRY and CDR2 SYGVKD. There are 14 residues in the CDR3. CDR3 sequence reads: CAISPGLQGYEQYF. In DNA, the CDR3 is TGTGCCATCAGCCCGGGACTCCAAGGCTACGAGCAGTACTTC.

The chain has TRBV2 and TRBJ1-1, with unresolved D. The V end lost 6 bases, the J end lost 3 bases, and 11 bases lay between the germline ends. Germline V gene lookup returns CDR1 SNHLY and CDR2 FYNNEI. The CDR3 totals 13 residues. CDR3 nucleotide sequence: TGTGCCAGCAGCTATTTCCTCTACACTGAAGCTTTCTTT. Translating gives CASSYFLYTEAFF. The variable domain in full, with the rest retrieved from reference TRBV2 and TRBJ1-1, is EPEVTQTPSHQVTQMGQEVILRCVPISNHLYFYWYRQILGQKVEFLVSFYNNEISEKSEIFDDQFSVERPDGSNFTLKIRSTKLEDSAMYFCASSYFLYTEAFFGQGTRLTVV.

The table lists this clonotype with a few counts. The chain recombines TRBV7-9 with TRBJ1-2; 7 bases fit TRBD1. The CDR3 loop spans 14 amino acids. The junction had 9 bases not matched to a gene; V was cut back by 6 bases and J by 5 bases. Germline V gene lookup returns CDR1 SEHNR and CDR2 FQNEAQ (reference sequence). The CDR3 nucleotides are TGTGCCAGCAGTTATCGAGGGACAGAGTATGGCTACACCTTC. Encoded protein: CASSYRGTEYGYTF.

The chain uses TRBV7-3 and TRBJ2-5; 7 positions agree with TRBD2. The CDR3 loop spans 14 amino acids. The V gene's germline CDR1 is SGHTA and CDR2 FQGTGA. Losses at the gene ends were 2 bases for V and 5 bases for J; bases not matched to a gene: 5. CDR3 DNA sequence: TGTGCCAGCAGCTTAGGCGGGAGTTGGGAGACCCAGTACTTC. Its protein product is CASSLGGSWETQYF.